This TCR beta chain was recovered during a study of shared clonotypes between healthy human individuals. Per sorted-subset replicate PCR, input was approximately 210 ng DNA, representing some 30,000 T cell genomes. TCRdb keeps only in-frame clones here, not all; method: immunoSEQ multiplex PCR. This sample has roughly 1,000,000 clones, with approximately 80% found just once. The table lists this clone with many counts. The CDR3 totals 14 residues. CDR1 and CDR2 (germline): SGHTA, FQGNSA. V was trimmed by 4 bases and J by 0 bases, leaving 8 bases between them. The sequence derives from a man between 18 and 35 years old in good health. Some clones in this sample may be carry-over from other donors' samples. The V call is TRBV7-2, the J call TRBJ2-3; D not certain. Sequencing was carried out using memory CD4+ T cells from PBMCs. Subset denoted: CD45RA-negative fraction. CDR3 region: CASSSQSSTDTQYF. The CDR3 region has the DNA TGTGCCAGCAGCTCGCAGTCTAGCACAGATACGCAGTATTTT.